This T cell receptor (beta chain) was identified in a study of T cells in tuberculosis (dated by TCRdb to the late 2010s). Looking at the study overall: To characterize T cells specific for the mycobacterial lipid antigen glucose monomycolate (GMM), the study used CD1B tetramers together with high-throughput TCR immunosequencing. A South African clinical cohort compared IGRA-negative adolescents, IGRA-positive adolescents with latent tuberculosis and adults with active tuberculosis, about ten per group.

TCR libraries were generated with the immunoSEQ multiplex PCR assay, using TCR-beta and/or TCR-alpha/delta assays for each sample. The Illumina high-throughput platform was used to sequence the amplified TCR libraries. Per the source publication's procedure: Clustering and dimensionality reduction relied on pairwise TCRdist distances among GMM-specific receptors from T cells that were either sorted ex vivo or expanded in vitro. The score assigned to each clinical repertoire was mean NN-distance, meaning the average TCRdist to the nearest 10% of tetramer-positive reference sequences. GEM TCR motif frequency was calculated as the fraction of unique TCRs that matched known GEM sequences by V/J usage and CDR3 length. Active tuberculosis was classified by linear discriminant analysis with leave-one-out cross-validation, implemented in scikit-learn. This immuneACCESS table, as held by TCRdb, lists in-frame sequences with V and J called but not all clones. Of the missing ones, under half trace to an unresolved V gene in checked studies; the others have no known cause. Clone size and the V and J calls come from that table; the DNA yielded D and trimming. This sample holds tens of thousands of clones; around 87% were observed only once. The ten largest make up 14% to 15% of the sample.

This clone was observed a single time. Its antigen target is currently unknown. No qualities accompany the bases; no much larger clone lies one base away. Here is what the overall study found, with its caveats: Clinical samples were chosen by availability of cryopreserved specimens, and active tuberculosis cases were adults while controls were adolescents. Compared with IGRA-negative controls, TCR-alpha repertoires from active tuberculosis had smaller mean NN-distances to GMM-specific TCRs, which suggests clonal expansion of these TCRs. An accuracy of 85% to 90% (AUROC roughly 0.87) was reached by a classifier using the diverse GMM-specific repertoire, compared with about 70% accuracy when GEM motif frequencies were used. Shorter CDR3-alpha lengths in active tuberculosis patients partly drove the smaller NN-distances, and the TCR-beta difference was not statistically significant.

V is cut back by 2 bases and J by 4 bases, with 2 bases in the junction unmatched. Sequences GTSNPN (CDR1) and SVGIG (CDR2) are obtained from the germline V gene (reference sequence). The CDR3 contains 14 residues, cysteine and phenylalanine counted. CDR3 DNA is the only sequence kept; it has 42 bases, read in frame from the first base. At study entry, a tuberculin skin test and the QuantiFERON-TB GOLD In-Tube IGRA were used to screen adolescents for latent tuberculosis infection. Immunosequencing was performed on unsorted cryopreserved PBMC and covered roughly 100,000 T cells per clinical donor on average. Eleven high schools in the Worcester region of the Western Cape, South Africa, served as enrollment sites for adolescents aged 12 to 18 years. About 10 M. tuberculosis-infected adolescents and ten uninfected adolescents were selected, with the two groups matched for age and sex. PBMC from adolescents were isolated by density centrifugation from freshly drawn heparinized blood and were then cryopreserved.

The TCR was taken from a donor aged 10-29 years with latent tuberculosis or without tuberculosis infection. Here the chain combines TRBV30 and TRBJ2-1, with 10 central nucleotides matching TRBD2. Sequencing input: PBMCs. The CDR3 protein: CAWSLLAGYNEQFF. In nucleotide form, the sequence is TGTGCCTGGAGTTTACTAGCGGGATACAATGAGCAGTTCTTC.